This T cell receptor beta chain appears in the sequencing data of a study of T cell clones after liver transplantation. Across the study: Post-transplant blood was tracked for graft-donor-reactive T cell clones identified in a pre-transplant mixed lymphocyte reaction. Notes on the study in general: A larger donor-reactive than third-party decline suggested partial antigen-specific deletion.

V was pared by 1 base and J by 1 base, with 2 bases between. The CDR3 is 12 residues long. CDR1 SEHNR and CDR2 FQNEAQ come from the germline V gene (reference sequence). About this clone: Its specificity is not known.

Only in-frame clones appear in the TCRdb table, and some are missing; sequencing was by immunoSEQ multiplex PCR. The sample lists tens of thousands of clones, around 90% occurring once. The receptor was derived from a human donor who received a liver transplant. The genes are TRBV7-9 and TRBJ2-7; no clear D gene. This material consisted of CD4+ T cells from blood, taken before liver transplant. CDR3 nucleotide sequence: TGTGCCAGCAGCTTAGGTTCCTACGAGCAGTACTTC. Amino acid sequence: CASSLGSYEQYF.